What follows are 21 T cell receptor beta chains derived from one specimen sequenced in a study of blood T cell repertoires in COVID-19. Measured with immunoSEQ multiplex PCR; TCRdb has only the in-frame clones, and not every one. Of over 80,000 clones listed, around two thirds were seen once; the top ten hold 3% to 4%. The sample comprised peripheral blood. The receptors stem from a man between 65 and 85 years old with COVID-19, enrolled during active disease.

The chain uses TRBV30 and TRBJ2-7; TRBD1 might be the D (6 bases). Germline lookup yields CDR1 GTSNPN and CDR2 SVGIG (reference sequence). CDR3 length equals 14 residues. Trimming cost V 0 bases and J 4 bases, with 13 bases left between them. As DNA, the CDR3 is TGTGCCTGGAGTGTACAACAGGGTTCTTACGAGCAGTACTTC. Amino acids: CAWSVQQGSYEQYF.

The rearrangement joins TRBV6-1 to TRBJ1-6, with 7 bases that match TRBD1. Germline CDR1 reads MNHNS; CDR2 reads SASEGT. There are 13 residues in the CDR3. V shed 7 bases, J shed 10 bases, and the junction held 7 bases outside the gene matches. The CDR3 loop reads CASTHTTGSPLHF. The CDR3 DNA reads as TGTGCCAGCACCCACACGACAGGGTCACCCCTCCACTTT.

This chain connects TRBV9 to TRBJ2-3; 11 bases are a match to TRBD2. V was pared by 0 bases and J by 4 bases, with 4 bases of the junction left unmatched. The length of the CDR3 is 16 residues. Germline V lookup: CDR1 SGDLS, CDR2 YYNGEE. The CDR3 sequence: CASSVVGLAASDTQYF. In DNA form, the CDR3 reads TGTGCCAGCAGCGTAGTGGGACTAGCGGCTTCAGATACGCAGTATTTT.

J is TRBJ1-1 and V is TRBV27; 10 bases match TRBD1. The CDR3 length is 15 residues. The V and J ends lost 3 bases and 3 bases, in that order; junction bases with no gene match: 4. The germline CDR1 and CDR2 sequences are MNHEY and SMNVEV (reference sequence). CDR3 sequence (DNA): TGTGCCAGCAGTTTGGGGACAGGGGTTGACACTGAAGCTTTCTTT. Its translation is CASSLGTGVDTEAFF.

V is TRBV19 and J is TRBJ1-5, with 9 bases fitting TRBD1. The CDR3 is made up of 18 amino acids. The V gene end was trimmed by 0 bases and the J gene end by 0 bases; junction bases not matched to a gene: 6. Per germline, CDR1 LNHDA and CDR2 SQIVND (reference sequence). This chain's CDR3 is CASSIDRDRAYSNQPQHF. The CDR3 coding sequence is TGTGCCAGTAGTATAGATCGGGACAGGGCTTATAGCAATCAGCCCCAGCATTTT. The full variable domain, its missing parts supplied by reference TRBV19 and TRBJ1-5, is DGGITQSPKYLFRKEGQNVTLSCEQNLNHDAMYWYRQDPGQGLRLIYYSQIVNDFQKGDIAEGYSVSREKKESFPLTVTSAQKNPTAFYLCASSIDRDRAYSNQPQHFGDGTRLSIL.

The chain uses TRBV7-2 and TRBJ2-2; no clear D gene. The V end lost 6 bases, the J end lost 5 bases, and 10 bases lay between the germline ends. CDR1 is SGHTA, CDR2 FQGNSA, per germline. CDR3 length: 13 residues. The CDR3 DNA sequence: TGTGCCAGCAGGAACACGGGTACCGGGGAGCTGTTTTTT. Protein sequence: CASRNTGTGELFF.

This clone was seen a single time. The CDR3 bases are TGCGCCAGCAGCTTGGCACCACTAGCGGGGCTCACAGATACGCAGTATTTT. Its translation: CASSLAPLAGLTDTQYF. V gene TRBV5-1 combines with J gene TRBJ2-3, with TRBD2 identical over 10 bases. V shed 0 bases, J shed 2 bases, and the junction held 6 bases outside the gene matches. Germline V gene data show CDR1 as SGHRS and CDR2 as YFSETQ. This CDR3 contains 17 residues.

The chain links TRBV6-4 to TRBJ2-7, with D perhaps TRBD1 (6 bases). CDR1 is MRHNA and CDR2 is SNTAGT in the germline V gene. The V gene lost 0 bases and the J gene lost 7 bases, with 13 bases spanning the gap. The CDR3 consists of 14 residues. This CDR3 is CASSDSLTGREQYF. The CDR3 nucleotides are TGTGCCAGCAGTGACTCGTTAACAGGGAGAGAGCAGTACTTC.

This chain links TRBV11-1 with TRBJ2-3; D gene unclear. V lost 5 bases to trimming and J lost 3 bases, with 9 bases between them. From germline, CDR1 is SGHAT and CDR2 FQDESV (reference sequence). This CDR3 region has 13 residues. CDR3 DNA: TGTGCCAGCAGCCCCGTCAGGACAGATACGCAGTATTTT. Translated, it gives CASSPVRTDTQYF.

This chain uses TRBV5-1 with TRBJ2-1, with 8 bases that match TRBD2. Looked up from germline, CDR1 is SGHRS and CDR2 is YFSETQ. V shed 6 bases and J 8 bases; nucleotides not matched to a gene: 7. The CDR3 covers 13 residues. CDR3 DNA: TGCGCCAGCAACCGACTAGCGAGCGATGAGCAGTTCTTC. It encodes CASNRLASDEQFF.

The CDR3 DNA reads as TGTGCCAGTAACCTTGGGACTAACAATGAGCAGTTCTTC. Its translation: CASNLGTNNEQFF. The V and J genes are TRBV19 and TRBJ2-1; TRBD2 matches at 7 bases. There are 13 residues in the CDR3. Germline V CDR1 and CDR2: LNHDA, SQIVND (reference sequence). The trim removed 7 bases at V and 5 bases at J, leaving 5 bases unmatched.

The rearrangement uses TRBV6-2 or TRBV6-3 and TRBJ1-1; 9 bases are shared with TRBD1. V trimming: 2 bases; J trimming: 5 bases; junction bases outside the gene matches: 6. This CDR3 is built from 15 residues. Germline V CDR1 and CDR2: MNHEY, SVGEGT. The CDR3 here is CASSYAKTGGTEAFF. In DNA, the CDR3 is TGTGCCAGCAGTTACGCGAAGACAGGGGGGACTGAAGCTTTCTTT.

The rearrangement joins TRBV7-9 to TRBJ1-4; D gene ambiguous. The V gene lost 5 bases and the J gene lost 4 bases, with 11 bases spanning the gap. The CDR3 has 14 residues. Germline CDR1 and CDR2: SEHNR and FQNEAQ (reference sequence). CDR3: CASSTAADNEKLFF. The CDR3 DNA is TGTGCCAGCAGCACGGCGGCAGATAATGAAAAACTGTTTTTT.

This chain connects TRBV9 to TRBJ1-1; 7 nucleotides agree with TRBD1. Germline CDR1 reads SGDLS; CDR2 reads YYNGEE. Unmatched junction bases numbered 6, after V lost 4 bases and J lost 3 bases. The CDR3 runs 14 residues. The CDR3 loop is CASSKTGMDTEAFF. The CDR3 DNA sequence: TGTGCCAGCAGCAAGACAGGGATGGACACTGAAGCTTTCTTT.

CDR3 nucleotide sequence: TGTGCCAGCAGTGATTCAGACAGGGAAGAGACCCAGTACTTC. It translates to CASSDSDREETQYF. This sequence joins TRBV6-1 and TRBJ2-5; the match to TRBD1 covers 7 bases. Germline loops: CDR1 MNHNS, CDR2 SASEGT. V lost 3 bases, J lost 3 bases, and 4 bases stayed unmatched. The CDR3 is 14 residues long.

The V gene is TRBV18, the J gene TRBJ2-7, with TRBD2 as a possible D gene (6 bases). V was pared by 6 bases and J by 1 base, with 16 bases between. The CDR3 totals 15 residues. CDR1 is KGHSH, CDR2 LQKENI, per germline. CDR3 loop: CASSPARERSYEQYF. CDR3 DNA sequence: TGTGCCAGCTCCCCGGCACGGGAGAGGTCCTACGAGCAGTACTTC.

This clone was seen a handful of times. The rearrangement joins TRBV27 to TRBJ2-3; 9 bases are a match to TRBD2. Germline V lookup: CDR1 MNHEY, CDR2 SMNVEV (reference sequence). The CDR3 extends over 21 amino acids. Trimming removed 6 bases from V and 2 bases from J; junction bases left unmatched: 24. CDR3 in DNA: TGTGCCAGCAGCAATCGCAAAACCGGGACTAGCCTTGGGGGTCCCACAGATACGCAGTATTTT. Translation: CASSNRKTGTSLGGPTDTQYF.

The rearrangement joins TRBV4-1 to TRBJ2-1; 14 nucleotides align to TRBD2. Germline V lookup: CDR1 MGHRA, CDR2 YSYEKL. The CDR3 length is 16 residues. V lost 2 bases and J lost 6; bases outside the gene matches: 3. CDR3 sequence (DNA): TGCGCCAGCAGCCAAAGGGGACTAGCGGGAGCCAATGAGCAGTTCTTC. As protein: CASSQRGLAGANEQFF.

V and J are TRBV7-2 and TRBJ2-3; 14 nucleotides agree with TRBD2. CDR1 and CDR2 (germline): SGHTA, FQGNSA. The CDR3 sequence is 15 residues long. V lost 4 bases and J lost 6; bases outside the gene matches: 3. The CDR3 reads CASSYRTSGRDTQYF. The CDR3 region has the DNA TGTGCCAGCAGCTACAGGACTAGCGGGAGGGATACGCAGTATTTT.

V gene TRBV5-3 combines with J gene TRBJ1-5; D gene ambiguous. TRBV5-3 is noted as an ORF with a role that remains uncertain. The CDR3 has 10 residues. Trimming left V 4 bases short and J 11 bases short, with 7 bases between. The CDR3 coding sequence is TGTGCCAGAAGCCTCCGGGCCCAGCATTTT. The encoded protein is CARSLRAQHF.

The chain uses TRBV5-4 and TRBJ2-7, with TRBD1 as a possible D gene (6 bases). This CDR3 is built from 14 residues. Deletions cut 4 bases from V and 4 bases from J, with 15 bases between. Germline values: CDR1 SGHNT, CDR2 YYREEE (reference sequence). The CDR3 DNA is TGTGCCAGCAGCACCCAGGGGAAACAGTACGAGCAGTACTTC. Translating gives CASSTQGKQYEQYF.